A single sample is the source of the 13 T cell receptor beta chains below, sequenced in a study of beta chain features in type 1 diabetes. Regarding the study as a whole: For Type 1 diabetes patients, all four CD4+ subsets carried TCRB CDR3s that were moderately but significantly shorter.

Expressed TCRB transcripts were sequenced because the isolated RNA had all been reverse transcribed beforehand. The repertoire was sequenced with immunoSEQ multiplex PCR; TCRdb's copy has only in-frame clones and lacks some. The data hold roughly 280,000 clones, with around 24% observed a single time. These TCRs are of unknown antigen specificity. The sample comprised naive CD4+ T cells from blood. These receptors were collected from a woman aged 25 to 39 with type 1 diabetes.

This clone was detected once. V is TRBV6-5 and J is TRBJ1-5; D is unresolved. Germline-derived CDR1 and CDR2 are MNHEY and SVGAGI. This CDR3 is built from 13 residues. The germline V and J ends were trimmed by 2 bases and 3 bases, with 5 bases remaining between them. CDR3 residues: CASSYGFNQPQHF. The CDR3 nucleotides are TGTGCCAGCAGTTACGGCTTCAATCAGCCCCAGCATTTT.

The rearrangement links TRBV29-1 to TRBJ2-7; D possibly corresponds to TRBD2 (6 bases). V lost 4 bases and J 3 bases, leaving 19 bases between the germline ends. CDR1 is SQVTM and CDR2 is ANQGSEA in the germline V gene. This CDR3 region has 15 residues. The CDR3 protein is CSVGRGGAAIYEQYF. The CDR3, as DNA: TGCAGCGTTGGGAGAGGCGGGGCAGCCATCTACGAGCAGTACTTC.

The J gene is TRBJ2-7, the V gene TRBV2; maybe TRBD2 (6 bases). The V end lost 8 bases, the J end lost 1 base, and 6 bases lay between the germline ends. The CDR3 covers 11 residues. Germline V lookup: CDR1 SNHLY, CDR2 FYNNEI. CDR3 bases: TGTGCCAGCGGAGGGTCCTACGAGCAGTACTTC. Protein: CASGGSYEQYF.

The sample holds one count of this clone. V gene TRBV5-1 combines with J gene TRBJ2-6, with 8 positions matching TRBD1. Trimming cost V 4 bases and J 2 bases; bases outside gene matches: 5. Germline CDR1 is SGHRS and CDR2 is YFSETQ. This CDR3 is built from 16 residues. CDR3 sequence (DNA): TGCGCCAGCAGCACCACCAGGGGGCCTGGGGCCAACGTCCTGACTTTC. Its protein product is CASSTTRGPGANVLTF.

V gene TRBV9 combines with J gene TRBJ2-3; 7 nucleotides line up with TRBD2. Losses at the gene ends were 3 bases for V and 6 bases for J; bases not matched to a gene: 19. The CDR3 sequence is 18 residues long. Looked up from germline, CDR1 is SGDLS and CDR2 is YYNGEE. The CDR3 DNA sequence: TGTGCCAGCAGCGGAGACCCCTCGGAGGCGGGAGATGCGGATACGCAGTATTTT. It encodes CASSGDPSEAGDADTQYF.

V usage is TRBV7-8 and J usage is TRBJ2-3, with 7 bases aligning to TRBD2. In germline, CDR1 is SGHVS, CDR2 FQNEAQ. The CDR3 runs 14 residues. The V and J ends lost 3 bases and 4 bases, in that order; junction bases with no gene match: 4. The CDR3 here is CASSFRLAPDTQYF. The CDR3 nucleotides read TGTGCCAGCAGCTTTCGACTAGCCCCAGATACGCAGTATTTT. The full variable domain, in which reference TRBV7-8 and TRBJ2-3 provide the parts outside the CDR3, is GAGVSQSPRYKVAKRGQDVALRCDPISGHVSLFWYQQALGQGPEFLTYFQNEAQLDKSGLPSDRFFAERPEGSVSTLKIQRTQQEDSAVYLCASSFRLAPDTQYFGPGTRLTVL.

This clone was counted only a few times. This chain joins TRBV7-9 and TRBJ2-3, with TRBD2 matching 7 bases. CDR3 length equals 15 residues. After removal of 3 bases from V and 0 bases from J, the junction contained 3 bases not matched to a gene. The germline gives CDR1 SEHNR, CDR2 FQNEAQ (reference sequence). For the CDR3, the DNA is TGTGCCAGCAGCTTTAGCGGGCTGAGCACAGATACGCAGTATTTT. Protein: CASSFSGLSTDTQYF.

DNA of the CDR3: TGTGCCAGTGAAACAGGGGGCTATAGCTATGGCTACACCTTC. Its protein is CASETGGYSYGYTF. This sequence joins TRBV19 and TRBJ1-2; TRBD1 matches 9 bases. The CDR3 totals 14 residues. The V gene's germline CDR1 is LNHDA and CDR2 SQIVND (reference sequence). V lost 8 bases to trimming and J lost 4 bases; unmatched junction nucleotides: 8.

The chain carries TRBV28 and TRBJ1-5; no reliable D call. The CDR3 consists of 14 residues. The germline V gene has CDR1 MDHEN and CDR2 SYDVKM. V was pared by 8 bases and J by 1 base, with 12 bases between. CDR3 residues: CASDTHESNQPQHF. The CDR3 nucleotides read TGTGCCAGCGATACTCACGAGAGCAATCAGCCCCAGCATTTT.

The chain joins TRBV28 to TRBJ2-1; D possibly corresponds to TRBD2 (5 bases). V was shortened by 3 bases and J by 3 bases, with 6 bases between the two germline ends. This CDR3 comprises 13 residues. Germline V gives CDR1 MDHEN, CDR2 SYDVKM. The DNA of the CDR3 is TGTGCCAGCAGTTTTGACTACTACAATGAGCAGTTCTTC. Translating gives CASSFDYYNEQFF.

About this clone: The same CDR3 can be traced to other DNA sequences in this sample. V gene TRBV9 combines with J gene TRBJ2-7; 10 nucleotides match TRBD1. This CDR3 region has 14 residues. In germline, CDR1 is SGDLS, CDR2 YYNGEE. Losses at the gene ends were 0 bases for V and 3 bases for J; bases not matched to a gene: 0. The CDR3 DNA reads as TGTGCCAGCAGCGTAGGGGACAGGGGCTACGAGCAGTACTTC. This gives the protein CASSVGDRGYEQYF.

In its sample, this clone was seen a few times. CDR3 bases: TGTGCCAGCAGCGAGACAGGGGCCGAAAACAGGAATGAGCAGTTCTTC. Its protein product is CASSETGAENRNEQFF. J is TRBJ2-1 and V is TRBV9, with 8 positions matching TRBD1. CDR1 is SGDLS, CDR2 YYNGEE, per germline. This CDR3 is built from 16 residues. J lost 7 bases, V lost 3 bases, and 12 bases had no gene match.

J is TRBJ2-1 and V is TRBV25-1; 12 bases line up with TRBD2. This CDR3 is 17 amino acids long. J lost 4 bases, V lost 4 bases, and 8 bases had no gene match. From germline, CDR1 is MGHDK and CDR2 SYGVNS. CDR3 residues: CASSGIPSGRGYNEQFF. Written as DNA, the CDR3 is TGTGCCAGCAGTGGAATTCCTAGCGGGAGGGGGTACAATGAGCAGTTCTTC.